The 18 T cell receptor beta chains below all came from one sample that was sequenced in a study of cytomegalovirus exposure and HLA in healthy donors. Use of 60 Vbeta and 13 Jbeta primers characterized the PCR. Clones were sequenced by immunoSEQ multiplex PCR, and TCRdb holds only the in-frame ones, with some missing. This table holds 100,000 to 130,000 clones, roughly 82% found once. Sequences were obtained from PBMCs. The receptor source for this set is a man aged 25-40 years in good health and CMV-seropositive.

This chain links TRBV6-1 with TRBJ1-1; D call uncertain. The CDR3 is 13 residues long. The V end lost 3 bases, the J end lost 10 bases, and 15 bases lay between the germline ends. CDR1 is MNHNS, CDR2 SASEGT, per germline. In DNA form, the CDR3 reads TGTGCCAGCAGTGAGGCCCCCTCCGTTGTAGCTTTCTTT. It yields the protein CASSEAPSVVAFF.

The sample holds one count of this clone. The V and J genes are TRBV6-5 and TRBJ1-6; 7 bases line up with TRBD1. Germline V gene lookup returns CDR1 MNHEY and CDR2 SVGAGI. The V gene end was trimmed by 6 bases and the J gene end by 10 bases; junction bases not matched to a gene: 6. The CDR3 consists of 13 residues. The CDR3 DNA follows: TGTGCCAGCAGCCGACAGGGCAACTCACCCCTCCACTTT. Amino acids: CASSRQGNSPLHF.

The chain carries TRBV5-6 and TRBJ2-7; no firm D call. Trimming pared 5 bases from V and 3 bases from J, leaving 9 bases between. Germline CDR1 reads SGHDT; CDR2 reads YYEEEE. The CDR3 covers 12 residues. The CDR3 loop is CASSEYSYEQYF. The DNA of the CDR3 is TGTGCCAGCAGTGAATACAGCTACGAGCAGTACTTC.

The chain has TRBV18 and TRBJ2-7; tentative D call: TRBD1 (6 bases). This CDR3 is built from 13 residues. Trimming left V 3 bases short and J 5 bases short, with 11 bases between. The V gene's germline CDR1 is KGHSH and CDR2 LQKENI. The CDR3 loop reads CASSPNRVDEQYF. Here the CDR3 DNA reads TGTGCCAGCTCACCGAACAGGGTTGACGAGCAGTACTTC. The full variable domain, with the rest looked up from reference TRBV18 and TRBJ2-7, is NAGVMQNPRHLVRRRGQEARLRCSPMKGHSHVYWYRQLPEEGLKFMVYLQKENIIDESGMPKERFSAEFPKEGPSILRIQQVVRGDSAAYFCASSPNRVDEQYFGPGTRLTVT.

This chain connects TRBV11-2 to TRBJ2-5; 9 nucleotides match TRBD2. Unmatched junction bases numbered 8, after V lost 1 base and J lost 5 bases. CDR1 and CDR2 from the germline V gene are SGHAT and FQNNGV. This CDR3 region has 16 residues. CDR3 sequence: CASSLGSGGSGETQYF. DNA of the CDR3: TGTGCCAGCAGCTTAGGGAGCGGGGGGTCCGGGGAGACCCAGTACTTC.

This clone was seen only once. The CDR3 spells CASRRQGGSSYEQYF. CDR3 DNA sequence: TGTGCCAGCAGGCGACAGGGAGGAAGTTCCTACGAGCAGTACTTC. This rearrangement joins TRBV7-9 to TRBJ2-7; weak D call: TRBD1 (7 bases). The V end lost 6 bases, the J end lost 1 base, and 16 bases lay between the germline ends. The CDR3 is 15 residues long. Germline CDR1 reads SEHNR; CDR2 reads FQNEAQ (reference sequence).

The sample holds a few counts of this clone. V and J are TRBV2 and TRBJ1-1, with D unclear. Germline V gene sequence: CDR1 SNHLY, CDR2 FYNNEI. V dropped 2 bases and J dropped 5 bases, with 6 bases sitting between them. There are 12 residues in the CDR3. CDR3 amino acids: CASSEHSTEAFF. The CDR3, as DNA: TGTGCCAGCAGTGAACACTCGACTGAAGCTTTCTTT.

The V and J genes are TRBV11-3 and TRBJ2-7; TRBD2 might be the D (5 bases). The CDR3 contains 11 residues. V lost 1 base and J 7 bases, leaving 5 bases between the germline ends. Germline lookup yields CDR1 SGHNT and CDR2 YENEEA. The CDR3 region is CASSLGREQYF. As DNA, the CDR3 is TGTGCCAGCAGCTTAGGGAGGGAGCAGTACTTC.

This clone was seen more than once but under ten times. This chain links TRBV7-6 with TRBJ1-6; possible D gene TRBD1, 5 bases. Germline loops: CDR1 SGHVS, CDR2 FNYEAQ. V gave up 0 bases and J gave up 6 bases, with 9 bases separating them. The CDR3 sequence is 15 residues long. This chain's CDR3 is CASSLAQGPNSPLHF. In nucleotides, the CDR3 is TGTGCCAGCAGCTTAGCGCAGGGCCCTAATTCACCCCTCCACTTT.

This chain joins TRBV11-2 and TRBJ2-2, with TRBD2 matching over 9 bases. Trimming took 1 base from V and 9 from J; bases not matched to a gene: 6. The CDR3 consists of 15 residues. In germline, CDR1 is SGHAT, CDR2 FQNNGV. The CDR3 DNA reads TGTGCCAGCAGCTTAGCTTGGCGGGGGGGCCGGGAGCTGTTTTTT. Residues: CASSLAWRGGRELFF.

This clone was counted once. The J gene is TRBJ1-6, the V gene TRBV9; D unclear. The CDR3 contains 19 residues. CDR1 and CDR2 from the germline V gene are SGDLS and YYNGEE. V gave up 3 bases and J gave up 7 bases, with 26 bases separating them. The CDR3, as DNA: TGTGCCAGCAGCGCCCCCCGTTTGCAGGCCCAAAAGCCGAATTCACCCCTCCACTTT. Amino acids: CASSAPRLQAQKPNSPLHF.

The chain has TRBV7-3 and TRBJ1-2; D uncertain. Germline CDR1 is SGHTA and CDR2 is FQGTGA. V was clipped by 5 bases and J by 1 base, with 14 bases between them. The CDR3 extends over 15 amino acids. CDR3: CASSPSGRSNYGYTF. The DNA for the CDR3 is TGTGCCAGCAGCCCGAGCGGGAGAAGTAACTATGGCTACACCTTC.

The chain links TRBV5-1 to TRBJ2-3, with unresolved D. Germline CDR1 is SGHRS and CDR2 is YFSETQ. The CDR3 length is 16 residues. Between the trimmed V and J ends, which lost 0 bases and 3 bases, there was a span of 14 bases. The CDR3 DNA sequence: TGCGCCAGCAGCTTGGCCGCCAGTACAGAAACAGATACGCAGTATTTT. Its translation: CASSLAASTETDTQYF.

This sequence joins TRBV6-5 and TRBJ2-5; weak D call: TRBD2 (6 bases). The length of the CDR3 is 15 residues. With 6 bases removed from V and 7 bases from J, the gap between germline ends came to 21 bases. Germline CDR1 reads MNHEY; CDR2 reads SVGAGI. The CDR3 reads CASRYAGRPVGTQYF. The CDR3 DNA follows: TGTGCCAGCAGATATGCGGGACGCCCCGTCGGGACCCAGTACTTC.

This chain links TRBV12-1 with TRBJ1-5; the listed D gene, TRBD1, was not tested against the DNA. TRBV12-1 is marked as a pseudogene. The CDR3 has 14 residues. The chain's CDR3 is CASSCPTGFQPQHF. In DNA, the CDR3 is TGTGCCAGCAGCTGCCCGACAGGGTTTCAGCCCCAGCATTTT.

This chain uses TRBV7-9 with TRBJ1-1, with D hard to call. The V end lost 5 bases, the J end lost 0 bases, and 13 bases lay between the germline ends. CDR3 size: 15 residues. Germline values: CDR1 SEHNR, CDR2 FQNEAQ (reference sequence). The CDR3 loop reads CASSQLDILNTEAFF. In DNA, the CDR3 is TGTGCCAGCAGCCAACTTGACATTCTGAACACTGAAGCTTTCTTT.

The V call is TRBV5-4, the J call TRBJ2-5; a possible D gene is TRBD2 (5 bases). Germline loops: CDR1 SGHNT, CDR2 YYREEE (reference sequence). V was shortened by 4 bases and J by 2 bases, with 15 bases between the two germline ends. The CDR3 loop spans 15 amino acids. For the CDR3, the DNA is TGTGCCAGCAGCCCCAGAACGGGATTTCAAGAGACCCAGTACTTC. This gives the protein CASSPRTGFQETQYF.

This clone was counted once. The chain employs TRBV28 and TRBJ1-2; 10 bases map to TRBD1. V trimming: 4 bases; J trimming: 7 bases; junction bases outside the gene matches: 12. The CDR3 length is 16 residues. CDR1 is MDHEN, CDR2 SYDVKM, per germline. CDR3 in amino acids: CASSSNYGQGVGGYTF. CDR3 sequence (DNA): TGTGCCAGCAGTTCCAATTACGGACAGGGGGTCGGTGGCTACACCTTC.